This record looks at one TCR beta chain sequence and its context. Produced via immunoSEQ multiplex PCR; TCRdb's table is partial and in-frame only. The sample contains some 42,000 clones, nearly 90% of which appear only once. These data belong to a study of T cell changes during pregnancy in multiple sclerosis. Trimming stripped 6 bases from V and 5 bases from J, with 13 bases between. CDR1 and CDR2 (germline): WSHSY, SAAADI. The CDR3 is made up of 14 amino acids. This TCR came from a female donor with multiple sclerosis, enrolled in a pregnancy study. Sequencing used CD4+ T cells from peripheral blood mononuclear cells, obtained after pregnancy. The chain carries TRBV10-2 and TRBJ1-4; tentative D call: TRBD1 (5 bases). The CDR3 spells CASSAGRRNEKLFF. In nucleotides, the CDR3 is TGCGCCAGCAGCGCGGGACGGAGGAATGAAAAACTGTTTTTT.